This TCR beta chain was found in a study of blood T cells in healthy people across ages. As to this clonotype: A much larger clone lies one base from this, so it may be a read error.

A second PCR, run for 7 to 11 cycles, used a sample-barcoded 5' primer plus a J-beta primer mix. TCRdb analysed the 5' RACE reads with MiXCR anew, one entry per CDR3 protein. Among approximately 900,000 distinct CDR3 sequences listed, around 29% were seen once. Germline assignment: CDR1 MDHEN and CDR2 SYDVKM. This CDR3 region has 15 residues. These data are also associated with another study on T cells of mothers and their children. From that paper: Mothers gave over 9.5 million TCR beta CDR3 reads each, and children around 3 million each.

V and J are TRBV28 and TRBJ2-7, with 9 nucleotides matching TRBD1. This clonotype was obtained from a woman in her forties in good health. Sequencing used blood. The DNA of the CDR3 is TGTGCCAGCAGGACTCGGACAGGGGCATCCTACGAGCAGTGCTTC. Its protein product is CASRTRTGASYEQCF.